The 19 T cell receptor beta chains listed next were all sequenced from one sample in a study of spatial heterogeneity in lung cancer. TCRdb itself ran the 5' RACE reads through MiXCR, one entry per CDR3 protein. Among around 110,000 distinct CDR3 sequences listed, approximately 12% were seen once. Time point denoted: blood at routine non-recurrence follow-up after resection. The study sequenced unsorted whole RNA from tumor, nontumor lung or frozen PBMC. Sequences were derived from PBMCs, sampled at follow-up. The receptors derive from a male donor with early-stage non-small cell lung cancer.

In this sample, this clonotype turned up many times. The CDR3 nucleotides are TGCGCCAGCAGCTTGGAACGGCCTGGGGACAATGAGCAGTTCTTC. This translates into CASSLERPGDNEQFF. The chain carries TRBV5-1 and TRBJ2-1; D remains ambiguous. The CDR3 spans 15 residues. V was shortened by 0 bases and J by 5 bases, with 12 bases between the two germline ends. In germline, CDR1 is SGHRS, CDR2 YFSETQ.

This chain joins TRBV4-2 and TRBJ2-3; the match to TRBD2 covers 8 bases. The CDR3 is 19 residues long. With V trimmed by 0 bases and J by 0 bases, 11 bases remained unmatched. Germline V gene lookup returns CDR1 LGHNA and CDR2 YNFKEQ. CDR3 loop: CASSQDRQRGTSSTDTQYF. The CDR3 DNA follows: TGTGCCAGCAGCCAAGATCGACAGCGGGGGACTTCTAGCACAGATACGCAGTATTTT.

This clonotype has more than one count but fewer than ten. The rearrangement links TRBV9 to TRBJ1-1; D unclear. V was trimmed by 3 bases and J by 4 bases, leaving 13 bases between them. The germline V gene has CDR1 SGDLS and CDR2 YYNGEE. CDR3 length equals 14 residues. The CDR3 loop reads CASSAQRVGTEAFF. CDR3 sequence (DNA): TGTGCCAGCAGCGCCCAGAGGGTAGGCACTGAAGCTTTCTTT.

The chain has TRBV5-1 and TRBJ2-5; possible D gene TRBD2, 6 bases. This CDR3 has 13 residues. Germline CDR1 SGHRS, CDR2 YFSETQ. Trimming shortened V by 5 bases and J by 4 bases, and 12 bases separated the two germline ends. Written as DNA, the CDR3 is TGCGCCAGCAGAAGGAGGGAGGTAGAGACCCAGTACTTC. Translating gives CASRRREVETQYF.

The chain employs TRBV30 and TRBJ2-5, with 11 nucleotides matching TRBD2. From germline, CDR1 is GTSNPN and CDR2 SVGIG (reference sequence). The CDR3 extends over 16 amino acids. V shed 1 base, J shed 1 base, and the junction held 5 bases outside the gene matches. The CDR3 loop is CAWSAGTSGGQETQYF. The CDR3 coding sequence is TGTGCCTGGAGTGCGGGGACTAGCGGAGGCCAAGAGACCCAGTACTTC.

V gene TRBV5-1 combines with J gene TRBJ1-2, with 10 bases aligning to TRBD1. Germline CDR1 SGHRS, CDR2 YFSETQ. Unmatched junction bases numbered 4, after V lost 4 bases and J lost 1 base. The CDR3 is made up of 15 amino acids. As DNA, the CDR3 is TGCGCCAGCAGCCCGACAGGGGGCCTTAACTATGGCTACACCTTC. The encoded protein is CASSPTGGLNYGYTF.

Ten or more counts support this clonotype. The chain couples TRBV6-1 to TRBJ2-5, with 12 bases identical to TRBD2. V lost 7 bases and J lost 2; bases outside the gene matches: 14. CDR1 is MNHNS, CDR2 SASEGT, per germline. The CDR3 contains 18 residues. DNA of the CDR3: TGTGCCAGCATCAAGGGACTAGCGGGCTTCATCGGGCAAGAGACCCAGTACTTC. Its translation is CASIKGLAGFIGQETQYF.

The chain carries TRBV2 and TRBJ2-5, with D tentatively TRBD1 or TRBD2 (6 bases each). Germline CDR1 reads SNHLY; CDR2 reads FYNNEI. The CDR3 consists of 15 residues. V lost 3 bases to trimming and J lost 2 bases, with 13 bases between them. The CDR3 bases are TGTGCCAGCAGTGAGGACGGGGGCCGACAAGAGACCCAGTACTTC. This translates into CASSEDGGRQETQYF.

The genes are TRBV27 and TRBJ1-6; no clear D gene. CDR1 is MNHEY, CDR2 SMNVEV, per germline (reference sequence). V lost 6 bases to trimming and J lost 8 bases, with 14 bases between them. This CDR3 spans 14 amino acids. The CDR3 nucleotides are TGTGCCAGCAGATCCGGGCCAAGGGATTCACCCCTCCACTTT. Translating it yields CASRSGPRDSPLHF.

The table lists this clonotype with a few counts. This chain links TRBV10-2 with TRBJ1-5; D not resolved. Germline V CDR1 and CDR2: WSHSY, SAAADI. Trimming cost V 0 bases and J 0 bases, with 3 bases left between them. The CDR3 is made up of 14 amino acids. The CDR3 nucleotides are TGCGCCAGCAGTGAGTCGGCTAGCAATCAGCCCCAGCATTTT. Protein sequence: CASSESASNQPQHF.

This clonotype was picked up one time. The chain combines TRBV5-4 with TRBJ2-7; D not resolved. This CDR3 region has 15 residues. The ends were cut back, 0 bases at V and 1 base at J, with 11 bases in the middle. CDR1 SGHNT and CDR2 YYREEE come from the germline V gene (reference sequence). The CDR3 is CASSLAAGPSYEQYF. CDR3 in DNA: TGTGCCAGCAGCTTGGCCGCAGGCCCATCCTACGAGCAGTACTTC.

J is TRBJ2-2 and V is TRBV28; 7 bases align to TRBD1. Germline V CDR1 and CDR2: MDHEN, SYDVKM. CDR3 length equals 14 residues. V lost 6 bases and J lost 6; bases outside the gene matches: 7. CDR3 nucleotide sequence: TGTGCCAGCAGACGACAGGGTGAGGCCGGGGAGCTGTTTTTT. Residues: CASRRQGEAGELFF.

The sample holds many counts of this clonotype. The J gene is TRBJ2-2, the V gene TRBV7-3; 8 positions match TRBD1. J gave up 4 bases and V 5 bases, and 6 bases lay outside the gene matches. Per germline, CDR1 SGHTA and CDR2 FQGTGA. The CDR3 is 15 amino acids. CDR3 loop: CASSPRGQRTGELFF. CDR3 coding DNA: TGTGCCAGCAGCCCCAGGGGGCAACGCACCGGGGAGCTGTTTTTT.

This clonotype was counted ten times or more. This sequence joins TRBV5-1 and TRBJ2-5; 7 nucleotides match TRBD1. With V trimmed by 0 bases and J by 4 bases, 3 bases remained unmatched. This CDR3 has 14 amino acids. Germline V gene sequence: CDR1 SGHRS, CDR2 YFSETQ. CDR3 residues: CASSLDRGRETQYF. The DNA for the CDR3 is TGCGCCAGCAGCTTGGACAGGGGTCGAGAGACCCAGTACTTC.

This clonotype has a handful of counts. The chain has TRBV15 and TRBJ2-2; D uncertain. The germline V gene encodes CDR1 LNHNV and CDR2 YYDKDF (reference sequence). V dropped 6 bases and J dropped 10 bases, with 9 bases sitting between them. The CDR3 is 11 residues long. The CDR3 here is CATRGSEELFF. The CDR3 DNA follows: TGTGCCACCAGAGGAAGCGAGGAGCTGTTTTTT.

This clonotype has more than one count but fewer than ten. The chain has TRBV4-3 and TRBJ1-4, with 7 bases aligning to TRBD1. Germline values: CDR1 LGHNA, CDR2 YSLEER. The trim removed 3 bases at V and 4 bases at J, leaving 5 bases unmatched. This CDR3 is 15 amino acids long. This CDR3 reads CASSHKGAGNEKLFF. Written as DNA, the CDR3 is TGCGCCAGCAGCCATAAGGGGGCCGGTAATGAAAAACTGTTTTTT.

Only one count was recorded for this clonotype. This sequence joins TRBV9 and TRBJ2-7, with D possibly TRBD1 on 6 matching bases. The length of the CDR3 is 14 residues. CDR1 and CDR2 from the germline V gene are SGDLS and YYNGEE. Trimming removed 4 bases at V and 7 bases at J, with 18 bases between. The CDR3 is CASSPNNRAGEQYF. The CDR3, as DNA: TGTGCCAGCAGCCCGAACAACAGGGCAGGGGAGCAGTACTTC. The whole variable domain, filled in from reference TRBV9 and TRBJ2-7, reads DSGVTQTPKHLITATGQRVTLRCSPRSGDLSVYWYQQSLDQGLQFLIQYYNGEERAKGNILERFSAQQFPDLHSELNLSSLELGDSALYFCASSPNNRAGEQYFGPGTRLTVT.

Regarding this clonotype: At one end the junction does not follow the germline gene, possibly because of a read error. This rearrangement joins TRBV7-7 to TRBJ2-1; 7 bases fit TRBD2. The CDR3 is made up of 13 amino acids. Germline CDR1 is SSHAT and CDR2 is FNYEAQ (reference sequence). For the CDR3, the DNA is TGTGCTAGCAGTTCAGCCGGGAGGACTGAGCAGTTCTTC. Translation: CASSSAGRTEQFF.

This clonotype was counted between two and nine times. V usage is TRBV2 and J usage is TRBJ2-7; TRBD1 matches at 8 bases. The V and J ends lost 6 bases and 10 bases, in that order; junction bases with no gene match: 8. Looked up from germline, CDR1 is SNHLY and CDR2 is FYNNEI. This CDR3 region has 12 residues. CDR3 region: CASRGDRSDQYF. The CDR3 DNA is TGTGCCAGCAGGGGGGACAGGAGCGACCAGTACTTC.